The clone carrying this T cell receptor beta chain was picked up a small number of times. Its antigen is unidentified. The data are from a study of T cells in Graves' hyperthyroidism and ophthalmopathy. The CDR3 is made up of 14 amino acids. V lost 3 bases and J 5 bases, leaving 12 bases between the germline ends. Germline loops: CDR1 KGHSH, CDR2 LQKENI. Not enrolled were patients with uncontrolled infection, other autoimmune disease, pregnancy or lactation. PBMCs were sourced from 9 to 10 ml fresh peripheral blood. General study points: Classification by a 13 V-J model distinguished ophthalmopathy from stable hyperthyroidism.

The source material, RNA transcripts, was used to amplify TCR beta CDR3 regions. The HTBI primer set served for first-round RT-PCR of the TCR CDR3. TCRdb ran MiXCR on the multiplex PCR reads and lists one entry per CDR3 protein. The data hold 450,000 to 600,000 distinct CDR3 sequences, with nearly 20% observed a single time. The sample was blood. The chain carries TRBV18 and TRBJ2-3; no clear D. The TCR comes from a man in his forties with Graves' ophthalmopathy. CDR3 DNA sequence: TGTGCCAGCTCACCGTCGAGCCTAGGAGATACGCAGTATTTT. Its translation is CASSPSSLGDTQYF. Complete variable domain (other parts from reference TRBV18 and TRBJ2-3): NAGVMQNPRHLVRRRGQEARLRCSPMKGHSHVYWYRQLPEEGLKFMVYLQKENIIDESGMPKERFSAEFPKEGPSILRIQQVVRGDSAAYFCASSPSSLGDTQYFGPGTRLTVL.